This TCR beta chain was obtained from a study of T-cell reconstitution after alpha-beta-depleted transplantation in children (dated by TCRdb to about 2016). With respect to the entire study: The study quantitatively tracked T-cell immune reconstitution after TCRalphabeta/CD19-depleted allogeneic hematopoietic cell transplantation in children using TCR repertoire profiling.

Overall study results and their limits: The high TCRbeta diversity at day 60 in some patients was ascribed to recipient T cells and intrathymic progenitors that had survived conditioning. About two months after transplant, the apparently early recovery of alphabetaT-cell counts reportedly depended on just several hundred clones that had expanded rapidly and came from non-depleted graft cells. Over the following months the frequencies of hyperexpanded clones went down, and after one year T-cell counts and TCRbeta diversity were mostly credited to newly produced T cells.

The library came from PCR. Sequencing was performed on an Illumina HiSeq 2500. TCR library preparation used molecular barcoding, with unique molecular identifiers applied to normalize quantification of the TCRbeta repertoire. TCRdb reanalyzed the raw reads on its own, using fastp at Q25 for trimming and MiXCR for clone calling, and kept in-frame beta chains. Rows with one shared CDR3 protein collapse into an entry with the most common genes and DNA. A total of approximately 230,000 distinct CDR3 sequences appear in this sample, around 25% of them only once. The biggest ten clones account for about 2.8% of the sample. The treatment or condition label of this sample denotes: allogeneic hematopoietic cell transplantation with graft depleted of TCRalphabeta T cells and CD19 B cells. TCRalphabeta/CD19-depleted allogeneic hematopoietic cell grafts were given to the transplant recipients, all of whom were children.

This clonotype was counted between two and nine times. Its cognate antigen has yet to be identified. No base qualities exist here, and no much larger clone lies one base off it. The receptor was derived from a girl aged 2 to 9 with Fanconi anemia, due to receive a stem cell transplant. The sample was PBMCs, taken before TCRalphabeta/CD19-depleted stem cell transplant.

The CDR3 region reads CASSLLGDRTDTQYF. In nucleotides, the sequence is TGTGCCAGCAGCTTATTGGGAGACCGCACAGATACGCAGTATTTT. This chain joins TRBV11-2 to TRBJ2-3, with TRBD2 perhaps the D gene, on 5 matching bases. The CDR3, from cysteine to phenylalanine, totals 15 residues. The retained sequence is limited to the CDR3, 45 bases, with the frame set at the first base. Deletion took 2 bases off V and 1 base off J, with a span of 10 bases between the germline ends. Sequences SGHAT (CDR1) and FQNNGV (CDR2) are obtained from the germline V gene.